The 5 T cell receptor beta chains below were found in one sample sequenced in a study of long-term antiretroviral therapy in people with HIV. Researchers ran immunoSEQ v3.0 at survey level. Using immunoSEQ multiplex PCR, the repertoire was profiled, and TCRdb retains in-frame clones only, with some absent. The sample lists about 18,000 clones; roughly 80% were seen once. The sample here was unsorted PBMCs, taken 0.6 years after starting antiretroviral therapy. These receptors came from a woman between 18 and 30 years old with HIV.

J is TRBJ2-3 and V is TRBV27, with D tentatively TRBD2 (6 bases). Looked up from germline, CDR1 is MNHEY and CDR2 is SMNVEV (reference sequence). Trimming removed 5 bases from V and 6 bases from J, with 18 bases in between. The CDR3 has 15 amino acids. The CDR3 is CASSPFSGVVDTQYF. The CDR3 DNA sequence: TGTGCCAGCAGTCCGTTCTCGGGAGTTGTGGATACGCAGTATTTT.

This clone was picked up a small number of times. The J gene is TRBJ1-2, the V gene TRBV7-6; D gene ambiguous. This CDR3 contains 15 residues. Germline values: CDR1 SGHVS, CDR2 FNYEAQ. Trimming stripped 1 base from V and 6 bases from J, with 15 bases between. CDR3: CASSLGASFHDGYTF. CDR3 DNA: TGTGCCAGCAGCTTAGGAGCTTCCTTCCACGATGGCTACACCTTC.

The chain joins TRBV9 to TRBJ2-3; D uncertain. Germline V lookup: CDR1 SGDLS, CDR2 YYNGEE. The CDR3 totals 13 residues. V lost 0 bases to trimming and J lost 1 base, with 3 bases between them. CDR3 region: CASSVVGTDTQYF. In DNA, the CDR3 is TGTGCCAGCAGCGTAGTCGGCACAGATACGCAGTATTTT. Complete variable domain (other parts from reference TRBV9 and TRBJ2-3): DSGVTQTPKHLITATGQRVTLRCSPRSGDLSVYWYQQSLDQGLQFLIQYYNGEERAKGNILERFSAQQFPDLHSELNLSSLELGDSALYFCASSVVGTDTQYFGPGTRLTVL.

The V call is TRBV5-1, the J call TRBJ1-1; D is ambiguous. The CDR3 length is 12 residues. CDR1 is SGHRS, CDR2 YFSETQ, per germline. The germline V and J ends were trimmed by 5 bases and 2 bases, with 7 bases remaining between them. CDR3 region: CASSTLNTEAFF. The CDR3 DNA reads TGCGCCAGCAGTACACTCAACACTGAAGCTTTCTTT.

The table lists this clone with a count of one. The chain joins TRBV4-2 to TRBJ1-1; 10 bases are shared with TRBD1. Germline values: CDR1 LGHNA, CDR2 YNFKEQ. V gave up 3 bases and J gave up 5 bases; unmatched junction bases: 6. The CDR3 contains 15 residues. This chain's CDR3 is CASSQFRQGATEAFF. The CDR3 region has the DNA TGTGCCAGCAGCCAGTTCCGACAGGGGGCAACTGAAGCTTTCTTT.